The clone carrying this T cell receptor (beta chain) was seen more than once but under ten times. Its target is unknown. This specimen belongs to a study of beta chain features in type 1 diabetes. General observations from the study: Shorter TCRB CDR3s, moderately but significantly so, marked every one of the four CD4+ subsets in Type 1 diabetes patients. Whether TCRB rearrangement is influenced by HLA type went unresolved here.

Reverse transcribing all isolated RNA meant expressed TCRB transcripts were sequenced. Clones were read by immunoSEQ multiplex PCR, and TCRdb kept only the in-frame ones, dropping some. The repertoire has 680,000 or so clones, around an eighth of them found once; the top ten carry around 0.022%. The CDR3 runs 14 residues. Per the germline V gene, CDR1 is PRHDT and CDR2 is FYEKMQ (reference sequence). Deletions cut 8 bases from V and 4 bases from J, with 17 bases between. This chain joins TRBV13 and TRBJ2-5; weak D call: TRBD1 (5 bases). Sequenced material: naive CD4+ T cells from blood. The TCR sequence derives from a young man with type 1 diabetes. The CDR3 DNA follows: TGTGCCAGCTTGGGCCGCAGGGCAGGAGAGACCCAGTACTTC. Residues: CASLGRRAGETQYF. The variable domain in full, with the rest retrieved from reference TRBV13 and TRBJ2-5, is AAGVIQSPRHLIKEKRETATLKCYPIPRHDTVYWYQQGPGQDPQFLISFYEKMQSDKGSIPDRFSAQQFSDYHSELNMSSLELGDSALYFCASLGRRAGETQYFGPGTRLLVL.